This TCR beta chain was identified during a study of blood T cell repertoires in COVID-19. Study context: Donors in the United States, Italy and Spain gave samples during acute or convalescent COVID-19.

As originally analysed: Amplification with reference gene primers provided the estimates of nucleated cell counts. Method: immunoSEQ multiplex PCR; TCRdb's copy keeps in-frame clones and lacks some. The DNA was the basis for D and trimming; V, J and clone size are from that table. The table includes about 170,000 clones, 70% to 85% detected once. Trimming stripped 5 bases from V and 2 bases from J, with 16 bases between. CDR1 and CDR2 (germline): LNHNV, YYDKDF (reference sequence). CDR3 size: 16 residues. This TCR was sampled from a man older than 75 with COVID-19, enrolled during active disease. Sequences were obtained from peripheral blood. The J gene is TRBJ1-3, the V gene TRBV15; weak D call: TRBD1 (5 bases). The CDR3 is CATSPVPQGTGNTIYF. The CDR3 DNA reads as TGTGCCACCAGCCCGGTACCCCAGGGCACTGGAAACACCATATATTTT.